Following are 19 T cell receptor beta chains from one sample sequenced in a study of T cells in localized non-small cell lung cancer. Assay: immunoSEQ multiplex PCR; the TCRdb copy retains only in-frame clones and omits some. The sample carries about 3,300 clones, approximately 34% recorded once. The sample in question was lung tumor tissue, obtained before any cancer treatment. Source of these receptors: a female donor over 55 with stage I lung adenocarcinoma.

This clone rates as medium-sized (0.01 to 0.1%). The rearrangement links TRBV9 to TRBJ2-7, with TRBD2 matching 9 bases. CDR1 and CDR2 (germline): SGDLS, YYNGEE. The length of the CDR3 is 13 residues. Trimming removed 6 bases from V and 4 bases from J; junction bases left unmatched: 5. CDR3 loop: CASKASGIYEQYF. CDR3 sequence (DNA): TGTGCCAGCAAGGCTAGCGGGATTTACGAGCAGTACTTC.

The chain links TRBV2 to TRBJ2-5; a weak D match, TRBD1 (5 bases). CDR1 and CDR2 from the germline V gene are SNHLY and FYNNEI. V was cut by 3 bases and J by 2 bases, with 16 bases left in between. This CDR3 spans 16 amino acids. CDR3 nucleotides: TGTGCCAGCAGTGACACCCGGAAGGGGATTCAAGAGACCCAGTACTTC. Its translation: CASSDTRKGIQETQYF.

The chain combines TRBV5-1 with TRBJ1-1; D unclear. The germline gives CDR1 SGHRS, CDR2 YFSETQ. The V and J ends lost 6 bases and 1 base respectively, with 13 bases between them. The CDR3 spans 14 residues. CDR3: CASNPGGRNTEAFF. The CDR3 nucleotides read TGCGCCAGCAACCCCGGAGGGAGGAACACTGAAGCTTTCTTT. The whole variable domain, remainder taken from reference TRBV5-1 and TRBJ1-1, is KAGVTQTPRYLIKTRGQQVTLSCSPISGHRSVSWYQQTPGQGLQFLFEYFSETQRNKGNFPGRFSGRQFSNSRSEMNVSTLELGDSALYLCASNPGGRNTEAFFGQGTRLTVV.

This clone is categorized as medium-sized (0.01 to 0.1%). The chain employs TRBV28 and TRBJ2-7; 7 bases agree with TRBD1. CDR1 and CDR2 from the germline V gene are MDHEN and SYDVKM. This CDR3 contains 16 residues. V lost 3 bases and J lost 5; bases outside the gene matches: 13. The CDR3 nucleotides read TGTGCCAGCAGTTTCCTCCCCGAGACAGGGAGACACGAGCAGTACTTC. This sequence encodes CASSFLPETGRHEQYF. Full variable domain (outside the CDR3, taken from reference TRBV28 and TRBJ2-7): DVKVTQSSRYLVKRTGEKVFLECVQDMDHENMFWYRQDPGLGLRLIYFSYDVKMKEKGDIPEGYSVSREKKERFSLILESASTNQTSMYLCASSFLPETGRHEQYFGPGTRLTVT.

CDR3 sequence reads: CASSPGGRETQYF. In DNA form, the CDR3 reads TGTGCCAGCAGCCCGGGGGGCCGAGAGACCCAGTACTTC. The chain has TRBV7-2 and TRBJ2-5; perhaps TRBD2 as D (7 bases). From germline, CDR1 is SGHTA and CDR2 FQGNSA. V lost 5 bases to trimming and J lost 4 bases, with 11 bases between them. The CDR3 has 13 residues.

By its share, this clone is large. V and J are TRBV18 and TRBJ1-2; the D is unclear. Germline CDR1 reads KGHSH; CDR2 reads LQKENI. Trimming pared 4 bases from V and 4 bases from J, leaving 7 bases between. This CDR3 is 12 amino acids long. DNA of the CDR3: TGTGCCAGCTCACTAGACACCTATGGCTACACCTTC. As protein: CASSLDTYGYTF. The full variable domain, with the rest looked up from reference TRBV18 and TRBJ1-2, is NAGVMQNPRHLVRRRGQEARLRCSPMKGHSHVYWYRQLPEEGLKFMVYLQKENIIDESGMPKERFSAEFPKEGPSILRIQQVVRGDSAAYFCASSLDTYGYTFGSGTRLTVV.

This clone was counted a few times. The rearrangement uses TRBV22-1 and TRBJ2-3. TRBV22-1 is recorded as a pseudogene. The length of the CDR3 is 14 residues. CDR3 loop: CASRGSGRTDTQYF. The DNA for the CDR3 is TGTGCCAGCAGGGGTAGCGGAAGGACAGATACGCAGTATTTT.

About this clone itself: An end of the junction differs from the germline gene, which may be a read error. The chain is built from TRBV15 and TRBJ2-7; 7 bases are shared with TRBD1. Per germline, CDR1 LNHNV and CDR2 YYDKDF (reference sequence). The CDR3 is 14 amino acids. CDR3 residues: CASSLETGSYEQYF. In DNA form, the CDR3 reads TGTGCCAGCAGCTTAGAGACAGGGTCCTACGAGCAGTACTTC. Using reference TRBV15 and TRBJ2-7 for the parts outside the CDR3, the full variable domain is DAMVIQNPRYQVTQFGKPVTLSCSQTLNHNVMYWYQQKSSQAPKLLFHYYDKDFNNEADTPDNFQSRRPNTSFCFLDIRSPGLGDTAMYLCASSLETGSYEQYFGPGTRLTVT.

The V call is TRBV28, the J call TRBJ2-7, with TRBD2 identical over 9 bases. V lost 5 bases to trimming and J lost 5 bases; unmatched junction nucleotides: 13. The CDR3 is made up of 16 amino acids. Germline V gene lookup returns CDR1 MDHEN and CDR2 SYDVKM. CDR3 DNA sequence: TGTGCCAGCAGTCCGTCCGGGGGGACTAGCTTCGACGAGCAGTACTTC. Translated: CASSPSGGTSFDEQYF.

This chain connects TRBV28 to TRBJ1-2, with TRBD1 matching over 7 bases. Germline V gene sequence: CDR1 MDHEN, CDR2 SYDVKM. The junction had 6 bases not matched to a gene; V was cut back by 7 bases and J by 7 bases. The CDR3 length is 12 residues. CDR3 DNA: TGTGCCAGCATTGGGACAGTCGGTGGCTACACCTTC. Translating it yields CASIGTVGGYTF.

This chain links TRBV12-5 with TRBJ2-7; no firm D call. CDR1 is LGHNT and CDR2 is FRNRAP in the germline V gene. CDR3 length equals 13 residues. The CDR3 loop reads CASRFSGSYEQYF. The CDR3 DNA is TGTGCCAGCCGATTTAGTGGGTCCTACGAGCAGTACTTC. The variable domain in full, completed from reference TRBV12-5 and TRBJ2-7, reads DARVTQTPRHKVTEMGQEVTMRCQPILGHNTVFWYRQTMMQGLELLAYFRNRAPLDDSGMPKDRFSAEMPDATLATLKIQPSEPRDSAVYFCASRFSGSYEQYFGPGTRLTVT.

The chain joins TRBV15 to TRBJ2-5, with D possibly being TRBD2 (6 bases). V was shortened by 5 bases and J by 7 bases, with 17 bases between the two germline ends. Per germline, CDR1 LNHNV and CDR2 YYDKDF (reference sequence). The CDR3 sequence is 14 residues long. The CDR3 loop is CATSPGDEERTQYF. The CDR3 DNA follows: TGTGCCACCAGCCCGGGAGACGAAGAACGGACCCAGTACTTC.

By share, this clone counts as medium-sized (0.01 to 0.1%). Compared with germline, one end of the junction differs, possibly owing to a read error. CDR3: CASSLPREQRGGETQYF. CDR3 DNA sequence: TGTGCTAGCAGCTTACCGAGGGAGCAGCGGGGGGGAGAGACCCAGTACTTC. V is TRBV11-3 and J is TRBJ2-5; 10 nucleotides line up with TRBD2. CDR1 is SGHNT and CDR2 is YENEEA in the germline V gene. The CDR3 is made up of 17 amino acids.

This chain connects TRBV28 to TRBJ1-2; TRBD1 aligns across 10 bases. This CDR3 has 14 residues. Germline V gene sequence: CDR1 MDHEN, CDR2 SYDVKM. Trimming took 5 bases from V and 4 from J; bases not matched to a gene: 4. The CDR3 region has the DNA TGTGCCAGCAGTCCGGGACAGGGGCCCTATGGCTACACCTTC. This gives the protein CASSPGQGPYGYTF.

The V call is TRBV6-8, the J call TRBJ1-5; possibly TRBD1 for D (5 bases). The V end was cut by 5 bases, the J end by 1 base, with 15 bases between. The CDR3 has 16 residues. CDR1 is MNHGY and CDR2 is SAAAGT in the germline V gene. CDR3 bases: TGTGCCAGCAGTGGCCTCGGGACGGGAAGCAATCAGCCCCAGCATTTT. Protein sequence: CASSGLGTGSNQPQHF.

The table lists this clone with a few counts. V usage is TRBV11-3 and J usage is TRBJ1-2; possibly TRBD1 for D (5 bases). V was trimmed by 3 bases and J by 2 bases, leaving 10 bases between them. The CDR3 sequence is 14 residues long. Germline lookup yields CDR1 SGHNT and CDR2 YENEEA. The CDR3 protein is CASSLSQGNYGYTF. CDR3 nucleotides: TGTGCCAGCAGCTTGTCGCAGGGAAACTATGGCTACACCTTC.

This clone was detected a few times. The J gene is TRBJ1-1, the V gene TRBV11-3; 9 nucleotides align to TRBD1. The V segment lost 3 bases and the J segment 5 bases; nucleotides outside the gene matches: 7. Germline loops: CDR1 SGHNT, CDR2 YENEEA. The length of the CDR3 is 15 residues. CDR3 nucleotides: TGTGCCAGCAGCTTGGGGACCGACAGGGGGACTGAAGCTTTCTTT. Residues: CASSLGTDRGTEAFF.

The chain combines TRBV5-1 with TRBJ1-3; 8 bases match TRBD1. CDR3 length equals 17 residues. CDR1 and CDR2 (germline): SGHRS, YFSETQ. V lost 5 bases, J lost 1 base, and 11 bases stayed unmatched. Written as DNA, the CDR3 is TGCGCCAGCAGTCCCCGGGGACAGGACCTTTCTGGAAACACCATATATTTT. Its protein product is CASSPRGQDLSGNTIYF.

V gene TRBV30 combines with J gene TRBJ2-1; TRBD2 matches at 9 bases. The CDR3 consists of 17 residues. The germline CDR1 and CDR2 sequences are GTSNPN and SVGIG (reference sequence). V shed 0 bases and J 5 bases; nucleotides not matched to a gene: 11. CDR3 nucleotides: TGTGCCTGGAGTGTTGGGTCGGGACTAGCTGCGCACAATGAGCAGTTCTTC. Translated: CAWSVGSGLAAHNEQFF.